The entry below describes one TCR beta chain. Its antigen is not known. The sample comes from a study of lymphopenia after photon versus proton radiotherapy. This table comes from immunoSEQ multiplex PCR, and its TCRdb copy is limited to in-frame clones, with some not included. Among 35,000 to 50,000 clones listed, roughly 90% were seen once. Findings and caveats of the study: Oligoclonal CD8+ Temra expansion after nadir drove photon patients' diversity drop. Better survival with proton therapy was suggested as possible, not demonstrated. Photon-treated patients lost naive T cells and TCR diversity; proton-treated stayed stable.

This receptor was taken from a man between 60 and 75 years old with cholangiocarcinoma. Specimen: peripheral blood, collected from a patient treated with photon-based radiotherapy.

The CDR3 protein is CASSLVEERDTQYF. The CDR3 DNA follows: TGTGCCAGCAGCTTAGTGGAGGAGAGAGATACGCAGTATTTT. The chain combines TRBV7-9 with TRBJ2-3; a weak D match, TRBD2 (5 bases). Germline V gene lookup returns CDR1 SEHNR and CDR2 FQNEAQ (reference sequence). Between the trimmed V and J ends, which lost 1 base and 5 bases, there was a span of 10 bases. This CDR3 is built from 14 residues.